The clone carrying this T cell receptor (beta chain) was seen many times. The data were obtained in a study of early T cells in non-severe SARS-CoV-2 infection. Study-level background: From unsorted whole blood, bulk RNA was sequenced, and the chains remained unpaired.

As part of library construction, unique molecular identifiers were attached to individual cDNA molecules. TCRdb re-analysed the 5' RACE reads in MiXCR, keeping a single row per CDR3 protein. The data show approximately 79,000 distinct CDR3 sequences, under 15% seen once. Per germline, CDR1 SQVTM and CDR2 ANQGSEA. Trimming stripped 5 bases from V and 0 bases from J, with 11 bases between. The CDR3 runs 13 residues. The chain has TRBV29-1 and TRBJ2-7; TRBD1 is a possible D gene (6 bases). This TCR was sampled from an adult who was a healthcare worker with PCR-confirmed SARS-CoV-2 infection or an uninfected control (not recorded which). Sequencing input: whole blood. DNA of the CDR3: TGCAGCGTTCGGGGACAAGGCTCCTACGAGCAGTACTTC. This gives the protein CSVRGQGSYEQYF.